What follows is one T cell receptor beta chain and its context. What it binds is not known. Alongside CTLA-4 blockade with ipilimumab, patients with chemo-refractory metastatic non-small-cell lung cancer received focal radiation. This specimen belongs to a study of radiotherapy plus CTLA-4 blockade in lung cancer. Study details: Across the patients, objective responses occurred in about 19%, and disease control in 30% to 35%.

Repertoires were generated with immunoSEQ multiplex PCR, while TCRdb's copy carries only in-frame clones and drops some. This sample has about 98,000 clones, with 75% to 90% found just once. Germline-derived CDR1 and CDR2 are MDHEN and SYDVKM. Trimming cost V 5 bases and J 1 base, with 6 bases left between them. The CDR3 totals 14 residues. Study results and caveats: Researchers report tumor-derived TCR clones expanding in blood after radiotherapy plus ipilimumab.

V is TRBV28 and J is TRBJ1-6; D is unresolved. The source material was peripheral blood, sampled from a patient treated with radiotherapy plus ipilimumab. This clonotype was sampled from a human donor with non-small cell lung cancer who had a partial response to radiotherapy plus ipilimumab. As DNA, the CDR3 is TGTGCCAGCAGTCGGGAATCCTATAATTCACCCCTCCACTTT. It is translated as CASSRESYNSPLHF.